The 16 T cell receptor beta chains given below trace back to one sample, sequenced in a study of metastatic and nonmetastatic thyroid tumors. TCRdb used MiXCR to call clones anew from the PCR reads. Here the sample spans roughly 46,000 clones, more than 20% being singletons. The entire patient cohort was treatment-naive prior to thyroid surgery. Sequencing was performed on blood. The receptor set was obtained from a male donor with papillary thyroid cancer or a benign thyroid nodule (not recorded which). Some clones in this sample may be carry-over from other donors' samples.

This clone has just a few counts. The rearrangement joins TRBV6-1 to TRBJ2-1; no firm D call. Looked up from germline, CDR1 is MNHNS and CDR2 is SASEGT. CDR3 length: 14 residues. V was cut by 5 bases and J by 0 bases, with 8 bases left in between. The CDR3 here is CASSLASSYNEQFF. CDR3 bases: TGTGCCAGCAGTCTCGCGAGCTCCTACAATGAGCAGTTCTTC.

This chain links TRBV5-1 with TRBJ2-7; 13 positions match TRBD2. Germline assignment: CDR1 SGHRS and CDR2 YFSETQ. The CDR3 contains 17 residues. The ends lost 1 base at V and 3 bases at J; junction bases unmatched: 7. CDR3 nucleotides: TGCGCCAGCAGCTTGTATGGACTAGCGGGAGAAAGCTACGAGCAGTACTTC. Protein: CASSLYGLAGESYEQYF.

Regarding this clone: Different DNA sequences within this sample yield the same CDR3. V and J are TRBV5-1 and TRBJ1-1; unclear D gene. The CDR3 totals 13 residues. Deletions cut 1 base from V and 2 bases from J, with 6 bases between. Germline V gene sequence: CDR1 SGHRS, CDR2 YFSETQ. The CDR3 nucleotides are TGCGCCAGCAGCTTGAACGCCAACACTGAAGCTTTCTTT. Amino acid sequence: CASSLNANTEAFF.

In this sample, this clone turned up many times. One junction end does not reproduce the germline sequence, and a read error may be involved. V gene TRBV9 combines with J gene TRBJ1-6; D remains unclear. Germline CDR1 is SGDLS and CDR2 is YYNGEE. The CDR3 contains 12 residues. The CDR3 is CASRVGNSPLHF. The CDR3 coding sequence is TGTGCCAGCAGGGTAGGGAATTCACCCCTCCACTTT.

To note about this clone: A much more abundant neighbour one base away suggests this may be a read error. V is TRBV27 and J is TRBJ1-3; perhaps TRBD1 as D (5 bases). The CDR3 runs 14 residues. The germline V gene has CDR1 MNHEY and CDR2 SMNVEV (reference sequence). DNA of the CDR3: TGTGCCAGCGGTTTGGGGGACTCTGGAAACACCATATATTTT. It translates to CASGLGDSGNTIYF.

Here the CDR3 reads CASRSEQGGSTEAFF. CDR3 coding DNA: TGTGCCAGCAGGTCCGAGCAGGGGGGGAGTACTGAAGCTTTCTTT. The chain joins TRBV7-2 to TRBJ1-1; 7 nucleotides line up with TRBD1. Germline V lookup: CDR1 SGHTA, CDR2 FQGNSA. Germline trimming cut 6 bases from V and 5 bases from J; bases unmatched to any gene: 12. This CDR3 contains 15 residues.

This clone was seen a few times. This chain connects TRBV6-1 to TRBJ2-5; 7 bases match TRBD2. Germline CDR1 and CDR2: MNHNS and SASEGT. V shed 7 bases and J 1 base; nucleotides not matched to a gene: 9. The CDR3 length is 15 residues. This CDR3 reads CASNRLRTSQETQYF. As DNA, the CDR3 is TGTGCCAGCAACCGACTAAGGACTAGCCAAGAGACCCAGTACTTC.

About this clone itself: A much more abundant neighbour one base away suggests this may be a read error. The gene calls are TRBV5-4 and TRBJ2-3, with D unresolved. This CDR3 contains 13 residues. Looked up from germline, CDR1 is SGHNT and CDR2 is YYREEE (reference sequence). The CDR3 loop is CASSLDPEDKQYF. The CDR3 DNA sequence: TGTGCCAGCAGCTTGGACCCCGAAGATAAGCAGTATTTT.

This clone was counted at least ten times. The chain carries TRBV28 and TRBJ1-1; the D gene is possibly TRBD1 (5 bases). The germline V gene has CDR1 MDHEN and CDR2 SYDVKM. This CDR3 spans 17 amino acids. V lost 5 bases to trimming and J lost 1 base, with 20 bases between them. The CDR3 region has the DNA TGTGCCAGCAGTACGCAGCTATCCAGGGTTCGGAACACTGAAGCTTTCTTT. Residues: CASSTQLSRVRNTEAFF.

The table lists this clone with many counts. The chain has TRBV5-4 and TRBJ1-3, with a tentative D call TRBD1 (6 bases). From germline, CDR1 is SGHNT and CDR2 YYREEE (reference sequence). Between the trimmed V and J ends, which lost 4 bases and 1 base, there was a span of 9 bases. This CDR3 has 14 amino acids. The CDR3 protein is CASSVRGSGNTIYF. The CDR3 nucleotides are TGTGCCAGCAGCGTGAGGGGGTCTGGAAACACCATATATTTT. The variable domain in full, with the rest retrieved from reference TRBV5-4 and TRBJ1-3, is ETGVTQSPTHLIKTRGQQVTLRCSSQSGHNTVSWYQQALGQGPQFIFQYYREEENGRGNFPPRFSGLQFPNYSSELNVNALELDDSALYLCASSVRGSGNTIYFGEGSWLTVV.

As to this clone: Sequence at one end of the junction differs from germline and may be a read error. The CDR3 protein is CAWTLASRDTQYF. The CDR3 DNA sequence: TGTGCCTGGACTCTAGCGAGCAGAGATACGCAGTATTTT. The chain couples TRBV30 to TRBJ2-3, with D perhaps matching TRBD2 (6 bases). This CDR3 comprises 13 residues. The germline V gene has CDR1 GTSNPN and CDR2 SVGIG (reference sequence).

Many counts were recorded for this clone. The chain couples TRBV2 to TRBJ2-7, with no clear D. Trimming cost V 8 bases and J 0 bases, with 14 bases left between them. The CDR3 spans 14 residues. CDR1 SNHLY and CDR2 FYNNEI come from the germline V gene. CDR3 nucleotides: TGTGCCAGCCCACCAACACCTATCTCCTACGAGCAGTACTTC. It codes for CASPPTPISYEQYF.

This clone occurred a few times. The chain couples TRBV2 to TRBJ2-1, with TRBD1 identical over 7 bases. The CDR3 spans 15 residues. Trimming removed 6 bases from V and 2 bases from J; junction bases left unmatched: 7. Looked up from germline, CDR1 is SNHLY and CDR2 is FYNNEI. CDR3 coding DNA: TGTGCCAGCAGGAGAGAGGGGGCAACCTACAATGAGCAGTTCTTC. It translates to CASRREGATYNEQFF.

This chain joins TRBV5-1 and TRBJ2-1, with TRBD1 as a possible D gene (7 bases). The length of the CDR3 is 16 residues. Trimming pared 5 bases from V and 9 bases from J, leaving 24 bases between. CDR1 SGHRS and CDR2 YFSETQ come from the germline V gene. CDR3 coding DNA: TGCGCCAGCAGAACCACCGGGAGAGTGAGGACAGGTGAGCAGTTCTTC. Translating it yields CASRTTGRVRTGEQFF.

This clone is deemed medium-sized (0.01 to 0.1%). The CDR3 loop reads CASTGQDSKYEQYF. CDR3 coding DNA: TGTGCCAGCACCGGACAAGACTCGAAATACGAGCAGTACTTC. The chain joins TRBV28 to TRBJ2-7; perhaps TRBD1 as D (5 bases). V was pared by 7 bases and J by 4 bases, with 17 bases between. The germline V gene encodes CDR1 MDHEN and CDR2 SYDVKM. The CDR3 covers 14 residues.

At least ten counts were recorded for this clone. J is TRBJ1-4 and V is TRBV18; D is possibly TRBD1 (6 bases). The CDR3 length is 15 residues. From germline, CDR1 is KGHSH and CDR2 LQKENI. V lost 3 bases to trimming and J lost 8 bases, with 16 bases between them. CDR3: CASSPLQGLEEKLFF. CDR3 bases: TGTGCCAGCTCACCTTTGCAGGGGTTGGAAGAAAAACTGTTTTTT.